The clone carrying this T cell receptor (beta chain) was detected once. These data originate in a study of CD8 T cells in Susac syndrome. V was pared by 0 bases and J by 0 bases, with 5 bases of the junction left unmatched. The CDR3 is 17 residues long. RNA totalling roughly 0.45 to 1 ug underwent reverse transcription with random hexamers. TCRdb called the immunoSEQ multiplex PCR reads again in MiXCR, with one record for every CDR3 protein. Of a few hundred thousand distinct CDR3 sequences listed, roughly 96% are singletons. FACS enriched CD8+ TEMRA cells, while bulk CD8+ and CD4+ were negatively isolated.

The chain has TRBV23-1 and TRBJ2-3, with TRBD1 matching 8 bases. TRBV23-1 is annotated as an ORF whose role is uncertain. This TCR was sampled from a human donor with multiple sclerosis. The specimen was CD4+ T cells from PBMCs. CDR3: CASSQSFRQGSTDTQYF. CDR3 DNA: TGCGCCAGCAGTCAATCGTTCCGACAGGGGAGCACAGATACGCAGTATTTT.